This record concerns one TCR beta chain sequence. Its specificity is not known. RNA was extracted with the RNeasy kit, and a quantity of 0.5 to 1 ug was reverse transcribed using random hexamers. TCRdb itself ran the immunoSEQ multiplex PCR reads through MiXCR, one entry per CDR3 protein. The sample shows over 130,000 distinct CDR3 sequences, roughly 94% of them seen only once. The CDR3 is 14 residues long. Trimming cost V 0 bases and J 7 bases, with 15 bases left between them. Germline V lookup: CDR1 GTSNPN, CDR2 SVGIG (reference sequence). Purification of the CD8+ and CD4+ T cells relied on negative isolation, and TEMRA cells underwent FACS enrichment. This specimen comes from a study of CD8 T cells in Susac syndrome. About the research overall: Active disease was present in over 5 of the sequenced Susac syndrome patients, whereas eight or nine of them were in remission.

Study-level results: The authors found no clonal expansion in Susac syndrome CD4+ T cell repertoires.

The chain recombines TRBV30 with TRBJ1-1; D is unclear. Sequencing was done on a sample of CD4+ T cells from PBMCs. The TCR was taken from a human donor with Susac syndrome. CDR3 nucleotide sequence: TGTGCCTGGAGTGTACGGGCGCGGAAGGGTGAAGCTTTCTTT. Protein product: CAWSVRARKGEAFF.